Sequencing of this T cell receptor beta chain was carried out in a study of cytomegalovirus exposure and HLA in healthy donors. Study context: From HLA-typed donors, an early data release held about 85 million unique TCRs. Study-wide results and limits: High sensitivity and specificity were reportedly achieved when the classifier diagnosed cytomegalovirus status. Another analysis was done later, and it associated around 17,000 TCR beta sequences with HLA alleles at 0.05 false discovery rate. Sequence variants that were highly shared formed a cluster that was likely a sequencing artifact.

Concerning this clone itself: Antigen: not known.

PCR employed 60 Vbeta and 13 Jbeta primers. The protocol was immunoSEQ multiplex PCR, while the TCRdb copy is restricted to in-frame clones and leaves out a portion. This table holds 150,000 to 200,000 clones, about two thirds found once. This CDR3 has 16 amino acids. V lost 0 bases to trimming and J lost 10 bases, with 19 bases between them. Germline V gene lookup returns CDR1 LGHNA and CDR2 YNFKEQ. This receptor was obtained from a woman aged 18-30 years in good health and CMV-seropositive. The V and J genes are TRBV4-2 and TRBJ2-1; perhaps TRBD2 as D (6 bases). The source material was PBMCs. CDR3 sequence (DNA): TGTGCCAGCAGCCAAGATGGGCGGGATCTCCCGACCGAGCAGTTCTTC. As protein: CASSQDGRDLPTEQFF.